The clone carrying this TCR beta chain was seen only a few times. No antigen is known for it. The data are from a study of T cells after yellow fever vaccination. The CDR3 extends over 17 amino acids. Unmatched junction bases numbered 11, after V lost 7 bases and J lost 1 base. The V gene's germline CDR1 is MDHEN and CDR2 SYDVKM. Study results and limitations: FACS-sorted repertoires could harbor abundant contaminating bulk-population clonotypes.

TCRdb recomputed calls from the 5' RACE reads with MiXCR, one row per CDR3 protein. This table has some 560,000 distinct CDR3 sequences, around 16% appearing once. V usage is TRBV28 and J usage is TRBJ2-1; TRBD1 aligns across 9 bases. The clonotype was recovered from a man aged 18 to 35 who received the YFV17D yellow fever vaccine. The source was PBMCs, collected 5 to 6 days after the first yellow fever vaccination. The CDR3 DNA reads TGTGCCAGCACCCCTGGGACAGGGCGTATATCCTACAATGAGCAGTTCTTC. This encodes CASTPGTGRISYNEQFF.